This is a list of T cell receptor beta chains from one sample in a study of cytomegalovirus exposure and HLA in healthy donors. Only in-frame clones appear in the TCRdb table, and some are missing; sequencing was by immunoSEQ multiplex PCR. The sample holds a few hundred thousand clones, about four fifths seen once. The specimen sequenced was PBMCs. These TCRs come from a woman aged 45-59 years in good health and CMV-seropositive. Both conserved end residues are part of each CDR3. The D gene is left open where the match is weak. The size of a clone is reported for some rows only, either as once, few or many, or as a class for expanded clones.

V: TRBV6-5; D: -; size: -; CDR3: CASSSLQVENQPQHF
V: TRBV4-1; D: TRBD2; size: -; CDR3: CASSPGGGETQYF
V: TRBV6-1; D: TRBD2; size: -; CDR3: CASSEARGAGGTGELFF
V: TRBV12-2; D: -; size: -; CDR3: CASRLAVLAGGGLSYNEQFF
V: TRBV6-1; D: -; size: -; CDR3: CASSEGLRSTSGNTIYF
V: TRBV29-1; D: -; size: -; CDR3: CSAAGHAKSYGYTF
V: TRBV19; D: TRBD1; size: -; CDR3: CAIDRGSNQPQHF
V: TRBV7-6; D: -; size: -; CDR3: CASSPNRAREQYF
V: TRBV18; D: -; size: once; CDR3: CASSRGGAAGYTF
V: TRBV6-5; D: -; size: -; CDR3: CASRRGITDTQYF
V: TRBV7-2; D: TRBD2; size: -; CDR3: CASSPDYRLAGWRGIDF
V: TRBV12-5; D: TRBD1; size: -; CDR3: CASGPPGQGEITEAFF
V: TRBV11-2; D: -; size: -; CDR3: CASSPSFTRLYNEQFF
V: TRBV19; D: -; size: -; CDR3: CASRSFDYSYEQYF
V: TRBV7-8; D: -; size: -; CDR3: CASRATENPYGYTF
V: TRBV9; D: TRBD2; size: -; CDR3: CASSPGTSGYTDTQYF
V: TRBV19; D: -; size: -; CDR3: CASIQTSSGNTIYF
V: TRBV5-1; D: TRBD2; size: -; CDR3: CASSLTSGGAYEQFF